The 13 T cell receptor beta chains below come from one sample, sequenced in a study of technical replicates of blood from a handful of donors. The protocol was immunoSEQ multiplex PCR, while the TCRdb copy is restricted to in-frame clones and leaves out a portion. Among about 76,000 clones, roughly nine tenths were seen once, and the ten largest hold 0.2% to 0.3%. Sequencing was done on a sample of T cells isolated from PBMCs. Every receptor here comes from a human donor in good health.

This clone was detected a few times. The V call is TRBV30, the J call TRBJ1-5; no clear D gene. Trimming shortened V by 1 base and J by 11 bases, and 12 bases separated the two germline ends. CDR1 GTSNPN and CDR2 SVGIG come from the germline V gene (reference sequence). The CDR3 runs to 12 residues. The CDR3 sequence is CAWSGGAGTQHF. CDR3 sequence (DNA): TGTGCCTGGAGTGGGGGAGCGGGGACCCAGCATTTT.

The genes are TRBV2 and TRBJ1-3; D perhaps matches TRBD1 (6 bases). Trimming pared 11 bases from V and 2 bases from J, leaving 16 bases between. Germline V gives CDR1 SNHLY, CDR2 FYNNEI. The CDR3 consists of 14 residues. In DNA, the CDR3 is TGTGCCGCTCAGGGGTTACGAACTGGAAACACCATATATTTT. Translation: CAAQGLRTGNTIYF.

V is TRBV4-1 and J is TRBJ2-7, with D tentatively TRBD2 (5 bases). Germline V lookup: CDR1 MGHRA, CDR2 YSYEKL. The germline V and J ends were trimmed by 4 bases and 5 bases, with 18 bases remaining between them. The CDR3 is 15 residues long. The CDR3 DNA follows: TGCGCCAGCAGCCCCCCGGGGAGAGCGGATGACGAGCAGTACTTC. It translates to CASSPPGRADDEQYF.

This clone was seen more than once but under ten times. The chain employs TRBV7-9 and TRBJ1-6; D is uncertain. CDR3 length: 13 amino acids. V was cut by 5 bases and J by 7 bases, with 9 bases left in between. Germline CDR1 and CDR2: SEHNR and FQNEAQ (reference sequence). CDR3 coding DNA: TGTGCCAGCAGCCCAGAGGGCAATTCACCCCTCCACTTT. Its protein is CASSPEGNSPLHF.

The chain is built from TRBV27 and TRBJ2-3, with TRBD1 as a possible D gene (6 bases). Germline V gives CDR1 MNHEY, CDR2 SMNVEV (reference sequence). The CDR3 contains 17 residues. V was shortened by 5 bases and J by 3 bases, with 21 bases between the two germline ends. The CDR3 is CASSASQGTLGTDTQYF. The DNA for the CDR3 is TGTGCCAGCAGTGCTTCACAGGGAACCCTTGGGACAGATACGCAGTATTTT.

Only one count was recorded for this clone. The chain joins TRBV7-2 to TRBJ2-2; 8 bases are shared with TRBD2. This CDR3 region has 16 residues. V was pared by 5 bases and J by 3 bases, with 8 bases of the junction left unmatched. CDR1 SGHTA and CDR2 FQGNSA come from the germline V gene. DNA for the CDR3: TGTGCCAGCAGCACTCCTGGACTAGCCCACACCGGGGAGCTGTTTTTT. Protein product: CASSTPGLAHTGELFF. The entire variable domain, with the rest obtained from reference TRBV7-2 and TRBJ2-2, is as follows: GAGVSQSPSNKVTEKGKDVELRCDPISGHTALYWYRQSLGQGLEFLIYFQGNSAPDKSGLPSDRFSAERTGGSVSTLTIQRTQQEDSAVYLCASSTPGLAHTGELFFGEGSRLTVL.

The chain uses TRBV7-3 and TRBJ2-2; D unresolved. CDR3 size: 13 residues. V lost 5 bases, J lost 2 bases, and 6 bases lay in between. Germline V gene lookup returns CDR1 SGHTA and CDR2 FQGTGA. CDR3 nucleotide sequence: TGTGCCAGCAGCCAAACTAACACCGGGGAGCTGTTTTTT. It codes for CASSQTNTGELFF.

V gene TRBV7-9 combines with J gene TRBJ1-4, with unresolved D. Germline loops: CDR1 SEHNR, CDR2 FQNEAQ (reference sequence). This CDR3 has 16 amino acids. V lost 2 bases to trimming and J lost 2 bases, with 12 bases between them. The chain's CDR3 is CASSLSEWPTNEKLFF. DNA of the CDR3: TGTGCCAGCAGCTTAAGCGAGTGGCCCACTAATGAAAAACTGTTTTTT.

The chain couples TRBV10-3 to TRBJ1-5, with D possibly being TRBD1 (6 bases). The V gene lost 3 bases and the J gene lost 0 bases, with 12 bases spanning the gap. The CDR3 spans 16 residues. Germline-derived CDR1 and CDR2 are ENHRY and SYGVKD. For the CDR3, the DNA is TGTGCCATCAGTGACTTCGACAGGTATAGCAATCAGCCCCAGCATTTT. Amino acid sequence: CAISDFDRYSNQPQHF.

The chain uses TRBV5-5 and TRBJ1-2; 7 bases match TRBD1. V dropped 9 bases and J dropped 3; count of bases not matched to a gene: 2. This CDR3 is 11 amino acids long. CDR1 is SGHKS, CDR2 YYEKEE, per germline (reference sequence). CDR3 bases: TGTGCCACCGGACAGGACTATGGCTACACCTTC. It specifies CATGQDYGYTF.

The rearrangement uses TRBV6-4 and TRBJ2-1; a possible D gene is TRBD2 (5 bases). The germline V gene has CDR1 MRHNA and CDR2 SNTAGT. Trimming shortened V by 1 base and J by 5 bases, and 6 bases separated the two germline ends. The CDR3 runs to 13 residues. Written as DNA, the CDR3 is TGTGCCAGCAGTGACTTGGAGGACAATGAGCAGTTCTTC. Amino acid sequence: CASSDLEDNEQFF.

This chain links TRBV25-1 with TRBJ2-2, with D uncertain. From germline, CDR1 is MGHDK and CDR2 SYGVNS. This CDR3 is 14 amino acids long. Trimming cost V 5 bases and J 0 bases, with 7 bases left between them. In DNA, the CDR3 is TGTGCCAGCAGTAGTCGCGCGAACACCGGGGAGCTGTTTTTT. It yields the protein CASSSRANTGELFF.

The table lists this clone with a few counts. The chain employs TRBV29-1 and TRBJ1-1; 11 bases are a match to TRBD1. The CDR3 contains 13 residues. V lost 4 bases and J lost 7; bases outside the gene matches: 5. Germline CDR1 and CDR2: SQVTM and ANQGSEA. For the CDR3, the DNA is TGCAGCGTTGCCCGGGACAGGGGGGATGAAGCTTTCTTT. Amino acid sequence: CSVARDRGDEAFF. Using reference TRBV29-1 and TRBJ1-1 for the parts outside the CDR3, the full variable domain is SAVISQKPSRDICQRGTSLTIQCQVDSQVTMMFWYRQQPGQSLTLIATANQGSEATYESGFVIDKFPISRPNLTFSTLTVSNMSPEDSSIYLCSVARDRGDEAFFGQGTRLTVV.